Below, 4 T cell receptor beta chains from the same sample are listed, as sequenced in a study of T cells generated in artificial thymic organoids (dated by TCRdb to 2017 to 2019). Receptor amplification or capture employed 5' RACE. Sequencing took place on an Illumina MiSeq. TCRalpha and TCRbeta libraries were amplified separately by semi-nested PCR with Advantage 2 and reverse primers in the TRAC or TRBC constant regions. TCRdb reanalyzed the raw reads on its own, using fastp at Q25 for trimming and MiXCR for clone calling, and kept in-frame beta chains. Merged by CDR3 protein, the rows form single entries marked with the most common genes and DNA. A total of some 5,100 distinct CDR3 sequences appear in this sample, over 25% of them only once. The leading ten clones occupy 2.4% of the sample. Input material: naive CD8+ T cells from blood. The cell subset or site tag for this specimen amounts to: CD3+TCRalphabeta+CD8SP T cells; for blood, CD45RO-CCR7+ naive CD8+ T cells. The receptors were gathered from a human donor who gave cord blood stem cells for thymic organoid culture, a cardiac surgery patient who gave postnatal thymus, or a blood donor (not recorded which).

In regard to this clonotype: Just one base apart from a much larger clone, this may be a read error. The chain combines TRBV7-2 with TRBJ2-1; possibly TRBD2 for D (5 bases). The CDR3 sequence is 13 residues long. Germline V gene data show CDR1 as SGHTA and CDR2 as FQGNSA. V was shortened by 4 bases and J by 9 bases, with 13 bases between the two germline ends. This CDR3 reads CTSSSLALGEQFF. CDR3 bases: TGTACCAGCAGCTCCCTAGCCCTGGGTGAGCAGTTCTTC.

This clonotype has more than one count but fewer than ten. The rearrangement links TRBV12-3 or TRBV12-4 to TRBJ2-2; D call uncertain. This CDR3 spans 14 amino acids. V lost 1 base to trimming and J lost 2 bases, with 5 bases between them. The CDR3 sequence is CASSLGTNTGELFF. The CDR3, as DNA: TGTGCCAGCAGTTTAGGCACAAACACCGGGGAGCTGTTTTTT.

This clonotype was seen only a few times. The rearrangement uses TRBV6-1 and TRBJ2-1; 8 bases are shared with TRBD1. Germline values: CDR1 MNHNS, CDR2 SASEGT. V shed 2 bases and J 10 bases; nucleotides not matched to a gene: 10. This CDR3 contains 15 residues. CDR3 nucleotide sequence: TGTGCCAGCAGTGAAAACGGACAGGGCGTTAGGGAGCAGTTCTTC. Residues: CASSENGQGVREQFF.

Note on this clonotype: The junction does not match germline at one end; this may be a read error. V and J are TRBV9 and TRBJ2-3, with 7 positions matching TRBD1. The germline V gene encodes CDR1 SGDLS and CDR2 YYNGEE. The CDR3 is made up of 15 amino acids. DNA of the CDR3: TGTGCCAGCAGCGCCAACAGGGGCAGCAGAGATACGCAGTATTTT. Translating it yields CASSANRGSRDTQYF.